This entry describes one T cell receptor beta chain. Antigen specificity is unknown. V gave up 2 bases and J gave up 5 bases; unmatched junction bases: 2. The germline V gene has CDR1 SGHTS and CDR2 YDEGEE. This CDR3 has 13 amino acids. The sample comes from a study of beta chain features in type 1 diabetes. Sequencing targeted expressed TCRB transcripts, as all isolated RNA had been reverse transcribed. Average reads for naive, central memory and regulatory T cell samples were around 4 million. TCRdb's copy holds only in-frame clones and misses some; the assay was immunoSEQ multiplex PCR. The table lists tens of thousands of clones, approximately 52% of them singletons. Whole-study results and caveats: People with Type 1 diabetes carried modestly yet significantly shorter TCRB CDR3s in all four CD4+ subsets. Individuals with type 1 diabetes displayed fewer insertions and more deletions at VDJ junctions. It was not settled here whether HLA type affects TCRB rearrangement.

Sorted populations all exceeded 95% purity. The rearrangement uses TRBV5-8 and TRBJ2-5; 8 bases match TRBD1. Sequencing was done on a sample of Tregs from blood. The clonotype originates from a middle-aged woman with type 1 diabetes. In nucleotides, the CDR3 is TGTGCCAGCAGCTTTGGGACAGGCGAGACCCAGTACTTC. It translates to CASSFGTGETQYF.